A single sample is the source of the 22 T cell receptor beta chains below, sequenced in a study of graft-versus-host responses after intestinal transplantation. Plating combined approximately 200,000 CFSE-labeled responder cells with approximately 200,000 irradiated, violet-dye-labeled stimulator cells. TCRdb's copy holds only in-frame clones and misses some; the assay was immunoSEQ multiplex PCR. This table has 6,000 to 9,000 clones, 30% to 35% appearing once. Specimen: alloreactive CD8+ T cells from a mixed lymphocyte reaction culture, collected before transplantation. This sample's subset: CFSE-low proliferating T cells sorted from roughly six-day pre-transplant mixed lymphocyte reaction (GvH or HvG direction). All receptors come from a human patient who was an organ donor for intestinal transplantation.

This clone is a singleton in its sample. The V and J genes are TRBV4-3 and TRBJ2-7, with D unclear. The germline CDR1 and CDR2 sequences are LGHNA and YSLEER. The V end lost 0 bases, the J end lost 3 bases, and 15 bases lay between the germline ends. The CDR3 extends over 16 amino acids. CDR3 region: CASSQDLGRRNYEQYF. In nucleotides, the CDR3 is TGCGCCAGCAGCCAAGACCTCGGCCGACGGAACTACGAGCAGTACTTC.

The chain employs TRBV5-4 and TRBJ2-7; a possible D gene is TRBD2 (6 bases). The CDR3 spans 14 residues. The V gene's germline CDR1 is SGHNT and CDR2 YYREEE (reference sequence). V was pared by 2 bases and J by 2 bases, with 11 bases between. CDR3 residues: CASSLGTGTYEQYF. DNA of the CDR3: TGTGCCAGCAGCTTAGGGACTGGAACCTACGAGCAGTACTTC.

V gene TRBV6-8 combines with J gene TRBJ1-3; D gene unclear. This CDR3 has 15 amino acids. V lost 4 bases, J lost 3 bases, and 13 bases lay in between. Germline V gene lookup returns CDR1 MNHGY and CDR2 SAAAGT. The CDR3 is CASSFTPNFGNTIYF. The CDR3 DNA sequence: TGTGCCAGCAGTTTTACGCCGAACTTTGGAAACACCATATATTTT.

This clone was picked up a small number of times. The chain carries TRBV19 and TRBJ2-3; 11 positions agree with TRBD2. This CDR3 contains 17 residues. V dropped 0 bases and J dropped 8; count of bases not matched to a gene: 10. Germline CDR1 and CDR2: LNHDA and SQIVND (reference sequence). The CDR3 loop is CASSIELAGVPGPTQYF. The DNA for the CDR3 is TGTGCCAGTAGTATAGAACTAGCGGGGGTCCCTGGCCCTACGCAGTATTTT.

Sample share makes this clone medium-sized. The rearrangement joins TRBV11-2 to TRBJ2-7; D gene uncertain. V was pared by 1 base and J by 1 base, with 8 bases between. The CDR3 sequence is 14 residues long. Germline V gene sequence: CDR1 SGHAT, CDR2 FQNNGV. In DNA form, the CDR3 reads TGTGCCAGCAGCTTAGGCCCACTTTCCTACGAGCAGTACTTC. Translating it yields CASSLGPLSYEQYF.

This clone showed up just a few times. The chain recombines TRBV7-8 with TRBJ2-6, with unresolved D. This CDR3 contains 16 residues. The V and J ends lost 2 bases and 0 bases respectively, with 8 bases between them. From germline, CDR1 is SGHVS and CDR2 FQNEAQ. CDR3 region: CASSLSRNSGANVLTF. The CDR3 region has the DNA TGTGCCAGCAGCTTAAGTCGAAACTCTGGGGCCAACGTCCTGACTTTC.

The rearrangement links TRBV4-3 to TRBJ2-2, with D hard to call. Deletions cut 0 bases from V and 7 bases from J, with 15 bases between. This CDR3 spans 16 amino acids. CDR1 and CDR2 (germline): LGHNA, YSLEER. In nucleotides, the CDR3 is TGCGCCAGCAGCCAAGAACGGTGGCCCGGCAACGGGGAGCTGTTTTTT. Translated: CASSQERWPGNGELFF.

The rearrangement joins TRBV5-6 to TRBJ1-1; TRBD1 matches 8 bases. The CDR3 covers 14 residues. Germline V lookup: CDR1 SGHDT, CDR2 YYEEEE. The V segment lost 6 bases and the J segment 0 bases; nucleotides outside the gene matches: 4. In DNA, the CDR3 is TGTGCCAGCACTTACAGGGGGGTGAACACTGAAGCTTTCTTT. Translating gives CASTYRGVNTEAFF.

The gene calls are TRBV4-3 and TRBJ2-1; 9 nucleotides line up with TRBD1. The CDR3 is made up of 16 amino acids. From germline, CDR1 is LGHNA and CDR2 YSLEER. The ends lost 5 bases at V and 6 bases at J; junction bases unmatched: 11. The CDR3: CASSLTGGWKVNEQFF. CDR3 bases: TGCGCCAGCAGCTTGACAGGGGGATGGAAAGTCAATGAGCAGTTCTTC.

The chain employs TRBV5-1 and TRBJ1-2; D uncertain. CDR3 length equals 13 residues. Germline V gene lookup returns CDR1 SGHRS and CDR2 YFSETQ. Trimming shortened V by 0 bases and J by 8 bases, and 11 bases separated the two germline ends. The CDR3 nucleotides are TGCGCCAGCAGCTTGGTCGGGGTCGGAGGCTACACCTTC. Protein product: CASSLVGVGGYTF.

This clone was counted only a few times. The chain employs TRBV4-3 and TRBJ1-3, with D unclear. CDR1 and CDR2 from the germline V gene are LGHNA and YSLEER. This CDR3 has 15 amino acids. Deletions cut 1 base from V and 0 bases from J, with 7 bases between. This CDR3 is CASSQGDNSGNTIYF. The DNA of the CDR3 is TGCGCCAGCAGCCAAGGGGATAACTCTGGAAACACCATATATTTT.

The gene calls are TRBV11-1 and TRBJ2-2, with TRBD2 as a possible D gene (5 bases). V lost 5 bases and J 4 bases, leaving 8 bases between the germline ends. CDR3 length: 13 amino acids. CDR1 SGHAT and CDR2 FQDESV come from the germline V gene (reference sequence). CDR3: CASSQLGTGELFF. The CDR3 DNA is TGTGCCAGCAGCCAACTAGGCACCGGGGAGCTGTTTTTT. The full variable domain, in which reference TRBV11-1 and TRBJ2-2 provide the parts outside the CDR3, is EAEVAQSPRYKITEKSQAVAFWCDPISGHATLYWYRQILGQGPELLVQFQDESVVDDSQLPKDRFSAERLKGVDSTLKIQPAELGDSAMYLCASSQLGTGELFFGEGSRLTVL.

This clone has just a few counts. The chain couples TRBV6-8 to TRBJ2-7; the D gene is possibly TRBD2 (6 bases). Trimming pared 1 base from V and 6 bases from J, leaving 10 bases between. CDR1 MNHGY and CDR2 SAAAGT come from the germline V gene. The CDR3 runs 13 residues. CDR3 sequence: CASSYFGGGEQYF. The CDR3 DNA reads TGTGCCAGCAGTTACTTCGGGGGAGGCGAGCAGTACTTC.

The rearrangement joins TRBV4-1 to TRBJ2-6, with a weak D call TRBD1 (6 bases). The CDR3 contains 15 residues. Germline V lookup: CDR1 MGHRA, CDR2 YSYEKL. V dropped 5 bases and J dropped 4 bases, with 12 bases sitting between them. The CDR3 is CASSSQGLGANVLTF. DNA for the CDR3: TGCGCCAGCAGCTCCCAGGGGCTGGGGGCCAACGTCCTGACTTTC.

This clone was detected a few times. CDR3 sequence: CAVSEGTGPYEQYF. In DNA form, the CDR3 reads TGTGCCGTATCGGAGGGGACCGGGCCCTACGAGCAGTACTTC. The chain joins TRBV7-6 to TRBJ2-7; a possible D gene is TRBD2 (6 bases). The germline V gene encodes CDR1 SGHVS and CDR2 FNYEAQ. This CDR3 has 14 amino acids. Trimming shortened V by 11 bases and J by 2 bases, and 19 bases separated the two germline ends.

V and J are TRBV18 and TRBJ1-6; no reliable D call. There are 19 residues in the CDR3. The V gene's germline CDR1 is KGHSH and CDR2 LQKENI. Trimming removed 0 bases at V and 3 bases at J, with 18 bases between. CDR3 nucleotides: TGTGCCAGCTCACCACCGGAGAGGCGAAATACGAACTATAATTCACCCCTCCACTTT. This gives the protein CASSPPERRNTNYNSPLHF.

The rearrangement links TRBV7-6 to TRBJ1-3; 8 positions agree with TRBD1. Germline CDR1 SGHVS, CDR2 FNYEAQ. The CDR3 contains 17 residues. The V and J ends lost 2 bases and 2 bases, in that order; junction bases with no gene match: 8. The CDR3, as DNA: TGTGCCAGCAGCTTACTCACAGGACAGGGTGCTGGAAACACCATATATTTT. Translating it yields CASSLLTGQGAGNTIYF.

The chain joins TRBV25-1 to TRBJ2-7; 7 positions agree with TRBD1. This CDR3 region has 14 residues. Germline CDR1 reads MGHDK; CDR2 reads SYGVNS. The J segment lost 5 bases and the V segment lost 1 base, leaving 5 bases of the junction unmatched. The CDR3 DNA sequence: TGTGCCAGCAGTGAATGGAGACAGGGTGACGAGCAGTACTTC. Encoded protein: CASSEWRQGDEQYF.

The genes are TRBV6-7 and TRBJ2-7, with no clear D. TRBV6-7 is classed as an ORF, of uncertain function. This CDR3 is built from 16 residues. Trimming took off 2 bases at V and 3 bases at J, with 17 bases between the two ends. CDR3 region: CASSYDAIGILYEQYF. The DNA for the CDR3 is TGTGCCAGCAGTTACGACGCGATAGGCATCCTCTACGAGCAGTACTTC.

This clone was seen repeatedly, ten times or more. Here the CDR3 DNA reads TGTGCCAGCACACCCGGGAGTACACCCTCCTACGAGCAGTACTTC. Its protein product is CASTPGSTPSYEQYF. This chain uses TRBV11-1 with TRBJ2-7; the D gene is possibly TRBD2 (6 bases). The CDR3 runs to 15 residues. Deletions cut 7 bases from V and 0 bases from J, with 16 bases between. Germline V gene data show CDR1 as SGHAT and CDR2 as FQDESV (reference sequence).

The chain carries TRBV25-1 and TRBJ2-7; 9 bases align to TRBD1. The CDR3 length is 13 residues. With V trimmed by 5 bases and J by 3 bases, 2 bases remained unmatched. Germline V gives CDR1 MGHDK, CDR2 SYGVNS. The CDR3 is CASSWGQGYEQYF. The CDR3 region has the DNA TGTGCCAGCAGTTGGGGACAGGGCTACGAGCAGTACTTC.

In this sample, this clone turned up a few times. This rearrangement joins TRBV2 to TRBJ2-1; 11 bases fit TRBD2. J lost 7 bases, V lost 5 bases, and 19 bases had no gene match. Germline V gene data show CDR1 as SNHLY and CDR2 as FYNNEI. This CDR3 comprises 19 residues. The CDR3 protein is CASSSVVGPLAGGTNEQFF. The CDR3 DNA sequence: TGTGCCAGCAGTTCCGTGGTGGGACCGCTAGCGGGGGGAACGAATGAGCAGTTCTTC. The whole variable domain, remainder taken from reference TRBV2 and TRBJ2-1, is EPEVTQTPSHQVTQMGQEVILRCVPISNHLYFYWYRQILGQKVEFLVSFYNNEISEKSEIFDDQFSVERPDGSNFTLKIRSTKLEDSAMYFCASSSVVGPLAGGTNEQFFGPGTRLTVL.